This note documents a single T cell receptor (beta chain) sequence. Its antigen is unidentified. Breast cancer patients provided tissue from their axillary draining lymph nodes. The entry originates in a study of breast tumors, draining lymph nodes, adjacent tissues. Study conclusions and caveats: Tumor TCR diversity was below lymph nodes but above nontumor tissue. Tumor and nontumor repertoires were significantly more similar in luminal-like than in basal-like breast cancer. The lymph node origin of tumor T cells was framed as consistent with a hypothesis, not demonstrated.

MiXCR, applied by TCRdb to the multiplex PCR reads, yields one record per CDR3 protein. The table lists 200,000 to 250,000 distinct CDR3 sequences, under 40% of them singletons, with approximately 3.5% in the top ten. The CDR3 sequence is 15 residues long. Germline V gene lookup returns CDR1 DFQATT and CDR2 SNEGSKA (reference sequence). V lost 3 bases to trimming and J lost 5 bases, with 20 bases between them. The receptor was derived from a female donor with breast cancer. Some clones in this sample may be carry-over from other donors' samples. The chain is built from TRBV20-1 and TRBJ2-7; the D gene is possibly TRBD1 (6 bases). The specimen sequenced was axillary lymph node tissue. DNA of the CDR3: TGCAGTGCTAGGCCGGACTCAGGGGAAAGGAACGAGCAGTACTTC. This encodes CSARPDSGERNEQYF.